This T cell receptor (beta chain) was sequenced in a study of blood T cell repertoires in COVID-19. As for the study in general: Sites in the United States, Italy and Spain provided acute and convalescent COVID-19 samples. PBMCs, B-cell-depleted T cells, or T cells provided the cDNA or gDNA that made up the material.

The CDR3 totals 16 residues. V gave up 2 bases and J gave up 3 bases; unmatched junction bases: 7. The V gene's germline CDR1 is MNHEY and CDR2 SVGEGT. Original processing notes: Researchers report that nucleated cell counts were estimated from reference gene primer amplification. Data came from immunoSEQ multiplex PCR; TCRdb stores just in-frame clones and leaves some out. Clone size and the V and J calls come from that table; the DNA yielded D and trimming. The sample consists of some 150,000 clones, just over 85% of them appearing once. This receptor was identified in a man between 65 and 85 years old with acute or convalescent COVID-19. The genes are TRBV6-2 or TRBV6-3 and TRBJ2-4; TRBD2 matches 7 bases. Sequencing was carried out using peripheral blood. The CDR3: CASSYPAGVYKNIQYF. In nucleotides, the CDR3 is TGTGCCAGCAGTTACCCGGCGGGAGTATACAAAAACATTCAGTACTTC.